These 30 T cell receptor beta chains were all obtained from the same sample, sequenced in a study of blood T cells in healthy people across ages. Then a second PCR, running roughly 7 to 12 cycles, was carried out with a sample-barcoded 5' primer and a J-beta primer mix. Each CDR3 protein gets one entry after TCRdb re-called the 5' RACE reads with MiXCR. The data hold about 1.1 million distinct CDR3 sequences, with more than 30% observed a single time. The specimen was blood. The origin of the receptors is a man younger than 30 in good health.

As for this clonotype: The junction departs from germline at one end; a sequencing error may be responsible. In nucleotides, the CDR3 is TGTACCATCAGCGGCAGTTCCTACGAGCAGTACTTC. Its translation is CTISGSSYEQYF. V usage is TRBV10-3 and J usage is TRBJ2-7; a possible D gene is TRBD2 (5 bases). From germline, CDR1 is ENHRY and CDR2 SYGVKD. The CDR3 loop spans 12 amino acids.

This clonotype was seen only a few times. The chain joins TRBV28 to TRBJ2-5; 11 nucleotides line up with TRBD2. CDR1 MDHEN and CDR2 SYDVKM come from the germline V gene. The CDR3 runs 18 residues. With 2 bases clipped from V and 4 bases from J, the junction kept 12 bases outside the gene matches. The CDR3: CASSLATLTSGVRETQYF. The DNA of the CDR3 is TGTGCCAGCAGTTTAGCGACCCTGACTAGCGGGGTTAGAGAGACCCAGTACTTC. The full variable domain, its missing parts supplied by reference TRBV28 and TRBJ2-5, is DVKVTQSSRYLVKRTGEKVFLECVQDMDHENMFWYRQDPGLGLRLIYFSYDVKMKEKGDIPEGYSVSREKKERFSLILESASTNQTSMYLCASSLATLTSGVRETQYFGPGTRLLVL.

The gene calls are TRBV10-3 and TRBJ1-4, with D perhaps matching TRBD1 (5 bases). V was trimmed by 10 bases and J by 6 bases, leaving 9 bases between them. Germline V gives CDR1 ENHRY, CDR2 SYGVKD. The length of the CDR3 is 11 residues. The CDR3: CATGTDEKLFF. CDR3 DNA sequence: TGTGCCACCGGGACGGATGAAAAACTGTTTTTT.

The table lists this clonotype with a few counts. The chain employs TRBV6-1 and TRBJ2-3, with D unclear. V gave up 7 bases and J gave up 6 bases, with 17 bases separating them. The CDR3 has 14 amino acids. The V gene's germline CDR1 is MNHNS and CDR2 SASEGT. In nucleotides, the CDR3 is TGTGCCAGCAAAAGGGAAATGGTAGTTGATACGCAGTATTTT. Translated, it gives CASKREMVVDTQYF.

V gene TRBV6-5 combines with J gene TRBJ1-2; 8 bases are a match to TRBD1. The CDR3 is 18 amino acids. CDR1 is MNHEY, CDR2 SVGAGI, per germline. J lost 1 base, V lost 4 bases, and 14 bases had no gene match. As DNA, the CDR3 is TGTGCCAGCAGTTCCACCCAATTGACAGGGGATATTAACTATGGCTACACCTTC. Protein product: CASSSTQLTGDINYGYTF.

In its sample, this clonotype was seen a few times. This rearrangement joins TRBV12-3 or TRBV12-4 to TRBJ2-1, with 10 bases fitting TRBD2. The J segment lost 6 bases and the V segment lost 6 bases, leaving 8 bases of the junction unmatched. The CDR3 runs to 15 residues. This CDR3 reads CASRLTSGDLNEQFF. CDR3 sequence (DNA): TGTGCCAGCAGGCTAACTAGCGGGGACCTCAATGAGCAGTTCTTC.

This clonotype was counted only a few times. The rearrangement uses TRBV10-3 and TRBJ2-1; D is possibly TRBD1 or TRBD2 (5 bases each). V was pared by 10 bases and J by 2 bases, with 18 bases between. The CDR3 covers 15 residues. Germline lookup yields CDR1 ENHRY and CDR2 SYGVKD. The CDR3 here is CATGDLKATYNEQFF. The CDR3 coding sequence is TGTGCCACTGGGGACCTAAAAGCTACCTACAATGAGCAGTTCTTC.

This clonotype was observed a few times. This chain joins TRBV12-3 or TRBV12-4 and TRBJ1-1; D may be TRBD1 (6 bases). The CDR3 runs to 12 residues. The germline V and J ends were trimmed by 4 bases and 3 bases, with 6 bases remaining between them. The CDR3 reads CASSWTDTEAFF. The CDR3 nucleotides read TGTGCCAGCAGTTGGACAGACACTGAAGCTTTCTTT.

A note on this clonotype: It may be a read error: a sequence one base away is much more abundant. This CDR3 fails to terminate in the conserved phenylalanine or tryptophan, so it likely reflects a read error. V and J are TRBV29-1 and TRBJ2-5; possibly TRBD2 for D (5 bases). Trimming removed 3 bases from V and 5 bases from J, with 16 bases in between. CDR1 is SQVTM, CDR2 ANQGSEA, per germline. The CDR3 runs to 14 residues. CDR3 loop: CSVDEAGVYETQYL. Here the CDR3 DNA reads TGCAGCGTTGATGAGGCCGGGGTCTATGAGACCCAGTACTTA.

This chain uses TRBV7-2 with TRBJ1-4; TRBD1 agrees at 7 bases. The trim removed 6 bases at V and 4 bases at J, leaving 11 bases unmatched. CDR1 and CDR2 from the germline V gene are SGHTA and FQGNSA. CDR3 size: 16 residues. The CDR3 loop is CASSRDGTALNEKLFF. In DNA, the CDR3 is TGTGCCAGCAGTCGCGACGGGACAGCCCTTAATGAAAAACTGTTTTTT.

This clonotype showed up just a few times. The chain employs TRBV29-1 and TRBJ1-2, with D possibly being TRBD1 (6 bases). This CDR3 spans 12 amino acids. Trimming left V 8 bases short and J 4 bases short, with 14 bases between. CDR1 SQVTM and CDR2 ANQGSEA come from the germline V gene. The CDR3 DNA is TGCAGCACAGGGAGGGGGGGCTATGGCTACACCTTC. Its translation is CSTGRGGYGYTF.

This clonotype was counted between two and nine times. V is TRBV7-2 and J is TRBJ2-3; D may be TRBD1 or TRBD2 (5 bases each). The length of the CDR3 is 18 residues. The V gene lost 4 bases and the J gene lost 0 bases, with 20 bases spanning the gap. Germline values: CDR1 SGHTA, CDR2 FQGNSA. CDR3 DNA sequence: TGTGCCAGCAGCTCCTACCCCGGGACGACCCATAGCACAGATACGCAGTATTTT. Translating it yields CASSSYPGTTHSTDTQYF.

The chain is built from TRBV19 and TRBJ1-1; a possible D gene is TRBD1 (5 bases). CDR3 length: 14 amino acids. Looked up from germline, CDR1 is LNHDA and CDR2 is SQIVND (reference sequence). Trimming took 7 bases from V and 1 from J, leaving 13 bases between them. Here the CDR3 reads CASTQGPQNTEAFF. The CDR3 DNA reads as TGTGCCAGTACCCAGGGACCGCAGAACACTGAAGCTTTCTTT.

This rearrangement joins TRBV15 to TRBJ2-1; 7 bases are shared with TRBD1. The CDR3 has 14 amino acids. Germline loops: CDR1 LNHNV, CDR2 YYDKDF (reference sequence). The V segment lost 5 bases and the J segment 7 bases; nucleotides outside the gene matches: 8. The CDR3 protein is CATSLMTGMNEQFF. The DNA of the CDR3 is TGTGCCACCAGCCTCATGACAGGGATGAATGAGCAGTTCTTC.

In this sample, this clonotype turned up a few times. The chain combines TRBV27 with TRBJ1-5; D is unclear. Germline lookup yields CDR1 MNHEY and CDR2 SMNVEV (reference sequence). V gave up 5 bases and J gave up 7 bases, with 12 bases separating them. CDR3 size: 13 residues. CDR3 loop: CASSEGGWQPQHF. Here the CDR3 DNA reads TGTGCCAGCAGTGAGGGCGGCTGGCAGCCCCAGCATTTT.

The chain carries TRBV13 and TRBJ2-5; a possible D gene is TRBD2 (5 bases). Looked up from germline, CDR1 is PRHDT and CDR2 is FYEKMQ (reference sequence). This CDR3 comprises 14 residues. Trimming removed 4 bases from V and 1 base from J, with 10 bases in between. CDR3 loop: CASSSREIQETQYF. The DNA of the CDR3 is TGTGCCAGCAGCTCAAGGGAGATCCAAGAGACCCAGTACTTC.

With regard to this clonotype: One end of the junction fails to match germline, which may point to a read error. The rearrangement uses TRBV5-6 and TRBJ1-2, with 9 bases identical to TRBD1. Germline assignment: CDR1 SGHDT and CDR2 YYEEEE. This CDR3 is built from 13 residues. The CDR3 DNA reads as TGTGCCAGCAGTACCGGGACAGGGTATGACTACACCTTC. Translating gives CASSTGTGYDYTF.

Points on this clonotype: A read error may explain this, as a much larger clone is one base away. The chain links TRBV5-1 to TRBJ1-1; the D is unclear. Deletions cut 4 bases from V and 11 bases from J, with 21 bases between. Germline values: CDR1 SGHRS, CDR2 YFSETQ. The CDR3 is 14 amino acids. The CDR3 bases are TGCGCCAGCAGCGTGGAATTATCGGCGGGGAGCGCTTTCTTT. Its protein is CASSVELSAGSAFF.

This clonotype was seen only a few times. V and J are TRBV6-2 or TRBV6-3 and TRBJ2-3, with D maybe TRBD2 (5 bases). CDR1 and CDR2 (germline): MNHEY, SVGEGT. Trimming shortened V by 5 bases and J by 2 bases, and 14 bases separated the two germline ends. The CDR3 consists of 15 residues. This chain's CDR3 is CASSQTGESTDTQYF. The DNA of the CDR3 is TGTGCCAGCAGTCAAACCGGGGAGTCCACAGATACGCAGTATTTT.

This chain uses TRBV6-2 or TRBV6-3 with TRBJ2-3; 7 nucleotides align to TRBD1. The CDR3 has 13 amino acids. Germline lookup yields CDR1 MNHEY and CDR2 SVGEGT. V was pared by 5 bases and J by 4 bases, with 3 bases of the junction left unmatched. CDR3: CASSRDSSDTQYF. In nucleotides, the CDR3 is TGTGCCAGCAGTCGGGACAGCTCAGATACGCAGTATTTT.

This clonotype was seen only a few times. The chain employs TRBV20-1 and TRBJ2-5, with D possibly being TRBD1 or TRBD2 (5 bases each). Trimming removed 6 bases from V and 6 bases from J, with 23 bases in between. The length of the CDR3 is 15 residues. Germline values: CDR1 DFQATT, CDR2 SNEGSKA (reference sequence). CDR3 loop: CSADGRDPYGKTQYF. CDR3 DNA sequence: TGCAGTGCCGACGGCCGGGACCCCTATGGAAAGACCCAGTACTTC.

In regard to this clonotype: A clone one base away is much larger, so this may be a read error. The chain links TRBV7-2 to TRBJ2-7; D is uncertain. Trimming removed 5 bases at V and 0 bases at J, with 14 bases between. CDR3 length: 15 residues. Per germline, CDR1 SGHTA and CDR2 FQGNSA. Here the CDR3 reads CASSVRLAPSYEQYF. CDR3 DNA sequence: TGTGCCAGCAGCGTCCGGCTCGCTCCCTCCTACGAGCAGTACTTC.

This chain uses TRBV7-2 with TRBJ2-1; either TRBD1 or TRBD2 may supply D (5 bases each). Trimming cost V 8 bases and J 10 bases, with 18 bases left between them. Germline V gene lookup returns CDR1 SGHTA and CDR2 FQGNSA. The CDR3 is 13 amino acids. This chain's CDR3 is CASGRLPWGEQFF. The CDR3 coding sequence is TGTGCCAGCGGCCGACTCCCTTGGGGGGAGCAGTTCTTC.

The rearrangement links TRBV20-1 to TRBJ2-2, with TRBD1 matching 9 bases. Germline V lookup: CDR1 DFQATT, CDR2 SNEGSKA (reference sequence). Trimming took 0 bases from V and 5 from J; bases not matched to a gene: 4. The CDR3 totals 15 residues. The CDR3 bases are TGCAGTGCTAGAGATGGACAGGGGAAGACCGGGGAGCTGTTTTTT. The encoded protein is CSARDGQGKTGELFF.

The chain links TRBV6-5 to TRBJ2-5; D uncertain. V was cut by 0 bases and J by 4 bases, with 12 bases left in between. The V gene's germline CDR1 is MNHEY and CDR2 SVGAGI. The CDR3 is made up of 15 amino acids. CDR3 region: CASSYSTVEAETQYF. As DNA, the CDR3 is TGTGCCAGCAGTTACTCGACGGTCGAGGCAGAGACCCAGTACTTC.

The table lists this clonotype with a few counts. V is TRBV27 and J is TRBJ2-1, with a tentative D call TRBD2 (5 bases). The V and J ends lost 2 bases and 2 bases respectively, with 10 bases between them. The CDR3 has 15 residues. The germline V gene has CDR1 MNHEY and CDR2 SMNVEV (reference sequence). In DNA form, the CDR3 reads TGTGCCAGCAGTTTACTAAGCGGTCCCTACAATGAGCAGTTCTTC. This codes for CASSLLSGPYNEQFF.

The genes are TRBV5-1 and TRBJ2-3; maybe TRBD2 (5 bases). Trimming stripped 4 bases from V and 4 bases from J, with 13 bases between. This CDR3 spans 14 amino acids. The germline CDR1 and CDR2 sequences are SGHRS and YFSETQ. The CDR3 bases are TGCGCCAGCAGCCTGGCGGAGGAGTCAGATACGCAGTATTTT. Its translation: CASSLAEESDTQYF.

V gene TRBV7-9 combines with J gene TRBJ2-5, with D tentatively TRBD2 (5 bases). This CDR3 has 15 residues. V was clipped by 1 base and J by 11 bases, with 20 bases between them. The germline CDR1 and CDR2 sequences are SEHNR and FQNEAQ (reference sequence). CDR3 amino acids: CASSLDPARVNEQYF. The CDR3 region has the DNA TGTGCCAGCAGCTTAGACCCCGCGAGGGTCAATGAGCAGTACTTC. Together with reference TRBV7-9 and TRBJ2-5, the CDR3 gives the full variable domain: DTGVSQNPRHKITKRGQNVTFRCDPISEHNRLYWYRQTLGQGPEFLTYFQNEAQLEKSRLLSDRFSAERPKGSFSTLEIQRTEQGDSAMYLCASSLDPARVNEQYFGPGTRLLVL.

Details on this clonotype: A read error may account for a junction end that differs from germline. The gene calls are TRBV3-1 and TRBJ1-2, with a tentative D call TRBD1 (6 bases). The CDR3 consists of 15 residues. Germline CDR1 reads LGHDT; CDR2 reads YNNKEL (reference sequence). The CDR3, as DNA: TGTACCAGCAGCCAAGTACCAGGGGTGGACTATGGCTACACCTTC. This translates into CTSSQVPGVDYGYTF.

The chain employs TRBV12-3 or TRBV12-4 and TRBJ1-1; TRBD1 agrees at 7 bases. V trimming: 6 bases; J trimming: 11 bases; junction bases outside the gene matches: 18. This CDR3 is built from 15 residues. The CDR3 spells CASRPPGTVLSRAFF. As DNA, the CDR3 is TGTGCCAGCAGGCCCCCGGGGACAGTCCTGTCGCGGGCTTTCTTT.